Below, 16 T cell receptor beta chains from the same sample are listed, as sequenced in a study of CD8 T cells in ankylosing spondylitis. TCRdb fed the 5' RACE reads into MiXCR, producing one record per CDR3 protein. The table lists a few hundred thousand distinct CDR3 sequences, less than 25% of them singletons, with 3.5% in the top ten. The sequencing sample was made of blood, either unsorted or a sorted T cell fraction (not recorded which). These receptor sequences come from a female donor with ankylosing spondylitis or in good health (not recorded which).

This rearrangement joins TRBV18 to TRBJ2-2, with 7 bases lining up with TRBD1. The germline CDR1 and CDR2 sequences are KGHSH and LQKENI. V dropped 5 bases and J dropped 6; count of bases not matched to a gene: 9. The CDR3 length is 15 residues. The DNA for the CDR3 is TGTGCCAGCTCATCCGAACAGGGGAAGGCCGGGGAGCTGTTTTTT. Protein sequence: CASSSEQGKAGELFF. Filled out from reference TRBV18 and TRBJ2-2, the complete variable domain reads NAGVMQNPRHLVRRRGQEARLRCSPMKGHSHVYWYRQLPEEGLKFMVYLQKENIIDESGMPKERFSAEFPKEGPSILRIQQVVRGDSAAYFCASSSEQGKAGELFFGEGSRLTVL.

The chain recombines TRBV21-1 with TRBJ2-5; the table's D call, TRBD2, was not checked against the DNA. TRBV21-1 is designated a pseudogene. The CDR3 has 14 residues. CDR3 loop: CASSRRGPGGTQYF. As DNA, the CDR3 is TGTGCCAGCAGCAGGAGGGGCCCCGGGGGGACCCAGTACTTC.

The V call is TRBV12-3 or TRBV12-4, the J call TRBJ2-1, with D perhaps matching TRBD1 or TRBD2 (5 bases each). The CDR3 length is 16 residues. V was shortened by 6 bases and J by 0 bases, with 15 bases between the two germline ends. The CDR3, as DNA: TGTGCCAGCAGGGGGGTGGGCGACCACTCCTACAATGAGCAGTTCTTC. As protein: CASRGVGDHSYNEQFF.

The CDR3 protein is CASSPPVDEQFF. Written as DNA, the CDR3 is TGTGCCAGCAGCCCCCCTGTGGATGAGCAGTTCTTC. V gene TRBV7-2 combines with J gene TRBJ2-1; unclear D gene. The V end lost 5 bases, the J end lost 8 bases, and 10 bases lay between the germline ends. The germline V gene encodes CDR1 SGHTA and CDR2 FQGNSA. This CDR3 comprises 12 residues.

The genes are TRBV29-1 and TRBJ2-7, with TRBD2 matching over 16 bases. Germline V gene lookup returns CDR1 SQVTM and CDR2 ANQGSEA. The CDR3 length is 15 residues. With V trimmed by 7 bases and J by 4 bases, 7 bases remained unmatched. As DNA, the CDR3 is TGCAGCGCCGGGGGGACTAGCGGGAGGGATTACGAGCAGTACTTC. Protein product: CSAGGTSGRDYEQYF.

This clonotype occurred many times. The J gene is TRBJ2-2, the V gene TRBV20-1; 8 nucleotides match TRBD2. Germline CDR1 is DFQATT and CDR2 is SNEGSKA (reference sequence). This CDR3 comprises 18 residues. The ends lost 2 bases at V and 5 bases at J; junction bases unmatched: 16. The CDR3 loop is CSARWDSPGTRRTGELFF. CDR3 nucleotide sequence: TGCAGTGCTAGATGGGATTCGCCCGGGACTAGGCGTACCGGGGAGCTGTTTTTT.

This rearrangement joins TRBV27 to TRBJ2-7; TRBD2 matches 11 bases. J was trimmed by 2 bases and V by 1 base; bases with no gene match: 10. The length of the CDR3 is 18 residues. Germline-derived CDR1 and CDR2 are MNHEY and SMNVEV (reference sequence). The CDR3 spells CASSLWSPSGRTTYEQYF. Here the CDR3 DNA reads TGTGCCAGCAGTTTATGGTCACCTAGCGGGAGGACTACCTACGAGCAGTACTTC.

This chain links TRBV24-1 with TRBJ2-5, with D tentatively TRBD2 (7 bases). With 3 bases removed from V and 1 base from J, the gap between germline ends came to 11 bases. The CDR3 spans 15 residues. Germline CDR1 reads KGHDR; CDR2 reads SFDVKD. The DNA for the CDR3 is TGTGCCACCAGTGATGGTGGGGGGGCCCAAGAGACCCAGTACTTC. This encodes CATSDGGGAQETQYF.

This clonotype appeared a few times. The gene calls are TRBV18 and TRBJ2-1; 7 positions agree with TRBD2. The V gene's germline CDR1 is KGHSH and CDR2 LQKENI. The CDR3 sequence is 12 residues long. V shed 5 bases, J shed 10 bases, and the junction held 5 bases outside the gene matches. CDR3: CASSSSGIEQFF. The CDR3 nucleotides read TGTGCCAGCTCATCGAGCGGGATAGAGCAGTTCTTC. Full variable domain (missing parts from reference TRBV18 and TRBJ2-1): NAGVMQNPRHLVRRRGQEARLRCSPMKGHSHVYWYRQLPEEGLKFMVYLQKENIIDESGMPKERFSAEFPKEGPSILRIQQVVRGDSAAYFCASSSSGIEQFFGPGTRLTVL.

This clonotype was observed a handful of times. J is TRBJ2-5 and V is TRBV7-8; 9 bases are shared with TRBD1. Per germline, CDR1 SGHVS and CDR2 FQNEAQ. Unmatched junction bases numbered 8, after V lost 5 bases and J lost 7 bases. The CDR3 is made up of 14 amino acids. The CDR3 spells CASSQGQGTGTQYF. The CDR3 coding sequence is TGTGCCAGCAGCCAAGGACAGGGGACTGGGACCCAGTACTTC.

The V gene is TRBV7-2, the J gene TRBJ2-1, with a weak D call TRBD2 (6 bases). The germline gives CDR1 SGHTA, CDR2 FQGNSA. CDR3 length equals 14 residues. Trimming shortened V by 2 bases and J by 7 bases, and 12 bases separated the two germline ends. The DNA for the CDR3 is TGTGCCAGCAGCTTACCGGTCGGGGGAAATGAGCAGTTCTTC. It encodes CASSLPVGGNEQFF.

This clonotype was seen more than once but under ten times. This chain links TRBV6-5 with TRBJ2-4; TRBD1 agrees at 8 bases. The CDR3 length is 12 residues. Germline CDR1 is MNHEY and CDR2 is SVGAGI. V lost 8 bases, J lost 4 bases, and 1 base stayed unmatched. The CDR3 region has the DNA TGTGCCAGCGGACAGGGTAAAAACATTCAGTACTTC. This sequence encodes CASGQGKNIQYF.

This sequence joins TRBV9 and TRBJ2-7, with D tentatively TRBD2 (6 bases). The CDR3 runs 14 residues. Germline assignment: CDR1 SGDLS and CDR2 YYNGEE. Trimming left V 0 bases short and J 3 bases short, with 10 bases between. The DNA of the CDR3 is TGTGCCAGCAGCGTAGGGGACTCCTACTACGAGCAGTACTTC. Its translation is CASSVGDSYYEQYF.

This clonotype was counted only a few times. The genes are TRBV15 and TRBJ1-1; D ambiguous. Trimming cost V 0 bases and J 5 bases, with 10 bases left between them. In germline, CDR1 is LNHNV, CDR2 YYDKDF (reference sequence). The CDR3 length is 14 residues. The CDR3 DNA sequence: TGTGCCACCAGCAGAGATGCTGTACAGACTGAAGCTTTCTTT. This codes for CATSRDAVQTEAFF.

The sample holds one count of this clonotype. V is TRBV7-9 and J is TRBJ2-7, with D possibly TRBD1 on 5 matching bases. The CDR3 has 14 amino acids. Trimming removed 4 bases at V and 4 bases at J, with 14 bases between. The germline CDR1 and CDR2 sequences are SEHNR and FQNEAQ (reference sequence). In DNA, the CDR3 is TGTGCCAGCAGCTCGGACACCCAGAATTACGAGCAGTACTTC. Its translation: CASSSDTQNYEQYF.

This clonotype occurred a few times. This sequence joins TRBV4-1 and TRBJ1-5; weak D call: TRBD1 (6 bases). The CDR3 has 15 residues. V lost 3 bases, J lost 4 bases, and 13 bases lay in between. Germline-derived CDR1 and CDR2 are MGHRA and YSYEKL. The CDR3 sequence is CASSQDSLLNQPQHF. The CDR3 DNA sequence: TGCGCCAGCAGCCAGGACAGCTTGTTAAATCAGCCCCAGCATTTT.